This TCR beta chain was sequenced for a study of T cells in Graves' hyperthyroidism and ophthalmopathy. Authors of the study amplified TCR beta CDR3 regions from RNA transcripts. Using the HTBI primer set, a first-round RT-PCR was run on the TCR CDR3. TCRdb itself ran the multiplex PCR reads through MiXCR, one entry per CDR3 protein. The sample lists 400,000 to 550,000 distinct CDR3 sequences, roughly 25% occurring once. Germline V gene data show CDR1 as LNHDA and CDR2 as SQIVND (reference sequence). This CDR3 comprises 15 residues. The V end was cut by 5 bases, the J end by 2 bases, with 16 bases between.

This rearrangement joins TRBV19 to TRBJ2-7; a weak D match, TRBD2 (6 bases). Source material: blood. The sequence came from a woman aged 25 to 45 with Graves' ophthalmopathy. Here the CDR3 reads CASSLQTGSAYEQYF. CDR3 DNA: TGTGCCAGTAGTCTTCAGACCGGGAGCGCCTACGAGCAGTACTTC.